The T cell receptor (beta chain) under discussion was sequenced for a study of cytomegalovirus exposure and HLA in healthy donors (dated by TCRdb to about 2017). With regard to the full study: An earlier analysis of more than 550 of the donors reported approximately 300 Gb of sequence data and 95 million to 120 million unique TCR beta sequences obtained from 150 million to 200 million T cells. Approximately 330 gigabases of sequencing data and 91 million or so unique TCR sequences made up an early release that covered 500 to 700 HLA-typed donors. The study was designed to test whether signatures of past pathogen exposure could be identified by cataloging public T cell receptors. A later analysis re-analyzed previously published TCR beta repertoires from several hundred donors and added high-resolution HLA genotyping to study TCR occurrence patterns. A later genetic analysis took genome-wide SNP genotypes for 398 of the 666 donors and used that subset as a discovery cohort. Along with the approximately 700-subject first cohort, a separate validation cohort of roughly 110 different subjects was used. Of the roughly 400 genotyped donors, around 81% fell in the genetic ancestry cluster associated with self-reported Caucasian donors. All discovery cohort repertoires had been generated on a single sequencing platform. Donor age, sex, ethnicity and CMV serostatus were compiled alongside the repertoire data. Using immunosequencing, the study profiled T cell repertoires from roughly 650 subjects and related those repertoires to cytomegalovirus serostatus. Rather than drawing on any new phenotypic data, the later analysis identified candidate immune exposures from TCR beta sequences and the way those sequences occurred across donors. A handful of DR-DQ haplotypes were handled as single units for association and clustering because linkage in the cohort was strong. HLA typing covered class I and class II loci at four-digit resolution. On average, around 230,000 unique TCR beta nucleotide sequences were sequenced per donor among 398 genotyped donors of the cohort, with approximately 18% of those sequences being non-productive. Typing coverage differed by locus: A, B, C, DRB1 and DQB1 were typed in about 629-630 donors, DQA1 in about 550, DPA1 in roughly 590, and DPB1 in 400 to 490. In an earlier analysis of 500 to 650 of the donors, high-throughput TCR beta sequencing was used to judge whether each TCR beta V gene segment behaved as functional or pseudogenic. To predict cytomegalovirus infection status, the study combined high-throughput TCR immunosequencing, statistical association of individual TCRs with disease status, and machine learning.

The protocol used for the library was the immunoSEQ multiplex PCR assay. For the multiplex PCR, a mixture combining 60 forward primers for TCR Vbeta segments and 13 reverse primers for TCR Jbeta segments was used. A multiplex PCR assay on genomic DNA amplified the CDR3 region of rearranged TCR beta genes. The Illumina HiSeq System was used to sequence the amplified TCR beta libraries as 87-base-pair reads. For the original study's pipeline: A later analysis tallied 75 million to 85 million unique TCR beta chains across the 666 repertoires, and about 12 million of those chains were shared by two or more donors. Raw reads were error-corrected and collapsed into unique sequences with a nearest-neighbor algorithm that merged closely related sequences to remove PCR and sequencing errors. Alignment of CDR3 sequences to IMGT reference sequences was used to assign V, D and J gene segments. For a sequence to be retained, a match of at least six nucleotides was required to both a V gene segment and a J gene segment. A rearrangement was called productive if the CDR3 had no stop codons and remained in frame with V and J, and every other rearrangement was called non-productive. CDR3 was defined according to IMGT convention as the region running from the second conserved V-encoded cysteine to the conserved J-encoded phenylalanine. In an earlier analysis of roughly 610 of the donors, sequences lacking an unambiguous match to a single V gene segment were excluded. An earlier analysis of under 750 of the donors called V segments functional above 56.7% productive rearrangements and segregating when the between-donor standard deviation exceeded 5%. A statistical classification framework was built for diagnosing cytomegalovirus status from the catalog of TCR beta chain sequences. In a later analysis, TCR nucleotide sequences were compared against IMGT/GENE-DB human TR gene sequences so that V and J genes could be assigned. A later analysis assigned CDR3 sequences and most-parsimonious VDJ recombination scenarios with the TCRdist pipeline. In a later analysis, every TCR beta chain was defined by the combination of its CDR3 amino acid sequence and its V-gene family, and reads without a unique V-gene family were dropped. To address suspected cross-contamination and a sequencing artifact, a later analysis removed 592 highly shared, low-generation-probability nucleotide sequences. A later analysis calculated a clonal expansion index for each public chain from normalized within-repertoire ranks of inferred template counts. A later analysis computed generation probabilities with a VDJ recombination model fitted to out-of-frame rearrangements, and checked the results against IGoR. Hypergeometric tests were used in a later analysis to score TCR-TCR, TCR-HLA and TCR-CMV co-occurrence, with a repertoire-size bias correction applied to the TCR pairs. To estimate false discovery rates, a later analysis permuted the HLA or CMV assignments 20 times. In a later analysis, co-occurring TCRs were grouped using DBSCAN, and TCRdist sequence similarity was added for clustering within HLA-allele-positive subsets. Co-occurrence clustering excluded repertoires with fewer than 30,000 or more than 120,000 public chains, plus five with anomalous nucleotide sharing. What TCRdb holds here is the immuneACCESS table cut down to in-frame rearrangements. Part of the clones is not present; checked against another copy, under half of the missing clones reflect an unresolved V gene, and the others are unexplained. The V and J calls and clone size are taken from that table; D and trimming were inferred from the DNA. For this sample the table gives 150,000 or so clones, of which 80% were detected only once. Roughly 2.4% of the sample is in the top ten clones.

The CDR3 measures 18 amino acids from cysteine to phenylalanine. Just CDR3 DNA is preserved here, 54 bases in frame from base 1. From V the trimming removes 3 bases and from J it removes 3 bases, while the gene matches leave 13 bases of the junction unaccounted for. Based on the germline V gene, the CDR1 and CDR2 sequences are KGHSH and LQKENI. As to this clone: The clone's antigen remains unknown. The input lacks base qualities; no much larger clone sits a single base away.

The cohort was made up of approximately 670 healthy bone marrow donors. At the time of sampling, all cohort members were nominally healthy, though unrecorded immune exposures were likely present. The donor tested CMV seronegative and was one of the 352 seronegative cohort members. Every donor gave a peripheral blood sample, and the peripheral blood mononuclear cells from that sample were used for TCR beta sequencing. The Qiagen DNeasy Blood Extraction Kit was used to extract genomic DNA from the blood cell samples. On the study overall, not on this receptor specifically: Some IMGT-functional V segments, including TRBV6-2 and TRBV6-3, could not be told apart with the 87-base-pair reads, so those segments were excluded. Three of the identified cytomegalovirus-associated TCR beta chains were confirmed in vitro to be specific for cytomegalovirus antigens. A further reported finding was that TCR beta sequences accurately predicted the HLA-A and HLA-B alleles for most subjects in the first cohort. Immune exposure information for the cohort was limited to CMV serostatus. A cluster of highly shared sequence variants was judged likely to be a technical artifact of the sequencing pipeline. A later analysis found that most CMV-associated TCR beta chains appeared HLA-restricted, with HLA associations seemingly driven largely by CMV exposure. In a later analysis, 16,951 TCR beta sequences were associated with specific HLA alleles at a false discovery rate of 0.05. The cohort was sequenced for TCR beta chains only, and without alpha or paired-chain data the features that could be detected were limited. Compared with equally common non-associated chains, HLA-associated TCR beta chains in a later analysis were more clonally expanded and had lower generation probabilities. Because counts were too low, approximately 18 rarely observed V segments, including chromosome 9 orphons, were excluded from the earlier analysis of around 640 of the donors. In a later genetic analysis, fewer N-insertions in productive TCRs were reported among donors in an Asian-associated ancestry cluster than the roughly 700-donor mean. The study listed 150 to 200 TCR beta chains as associated with cytomegalovirus. An association between a missense DCLRE1C variant and V-gene and J-gene trimming of TCR beta chains was found in a later genetic analysis and replicated in an independent cohort. Because HLA typing was missing for some donors at each locus, association tests included only the typed subset. Correlated functional status among segregating V segments might reflect linkage disequilibrium, but an unknown experimental factor could not be ruled out. In both the original and validation cohorts, the classifier was reported to diagnose cytomegalovirus status with high specificity and sensitivity. Strong co-occurrence of HLA alleles, especially DR and DQ, made assigning TCR associations to individual alleles difficult. Several of the top co-occurrence clusters appeared to be linked to parvovirus B19, influenza, CMV and Epstein-Barr virus, according to a later analysis. In a later analysis, TCR association rates were found to vary across HLA loci, with the most associated TCRs seen for DRB1 alleles and the fewest for HLA-C alleles. Sequencing depth was assumed to be roughly uniform across donors in the presence/absence analyses, though that assumption may not hold. Across donors, most TCR sequences were observed very rarely, whereas some public TCRs were present in many individuals. An earlier analysis of approximately 590 of the donors showed that most TCR beta V segments appeared in productive rearrangements either about 90% or about 30% of the time, which broadly matched IMGT annotations. It was suggested by the authors that the approach could potentially be generalized to other disease states and immunological phenotypes.

The chain employs TRBV18 and TRBJ1-1, and TRBD1 aligns with 10 junction nucleotides. Input material: PBMCs. The sequence was obtained from a man in his fifties in good health and CMV-seronegative. The bases are TGTGCCAGCTCACCTCGGAGGACAGGGGGGACCTTCTACACTGAAGCTTTCTTT. Translated, it gives CASSPRRTGGTFYTEAFF.